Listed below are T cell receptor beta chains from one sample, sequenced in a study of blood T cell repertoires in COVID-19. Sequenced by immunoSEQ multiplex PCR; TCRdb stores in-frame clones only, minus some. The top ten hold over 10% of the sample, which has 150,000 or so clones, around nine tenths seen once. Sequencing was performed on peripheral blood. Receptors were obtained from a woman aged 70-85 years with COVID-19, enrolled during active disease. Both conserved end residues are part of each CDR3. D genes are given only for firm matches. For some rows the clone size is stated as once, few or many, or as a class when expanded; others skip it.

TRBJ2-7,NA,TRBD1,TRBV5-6,CASSWGQGEYEQYF,TGTGCCAGCAGCTGGGGACAGGGGGAGTACGAGCAGTACTTC
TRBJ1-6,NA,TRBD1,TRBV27,CASSFRRDREHSPLHF,TGTGCCAGCAGTTTCCGTAGGGACAGGGAACATTCACCCCTCCACTTT
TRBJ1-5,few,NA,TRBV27,CASRPDRGNQPQHF,TGTGCCAGCAGGCCGGACAGAGGCAATCAGCCCCAGCATTTT
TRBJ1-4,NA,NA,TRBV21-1,CASSKGGTGRKLFF,TGTGCCAGCAGCAAAGGGGGAACAGGGAGAAAACTGTTTTTT
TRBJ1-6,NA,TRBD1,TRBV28,CASRGTGSFSPLHF,TGTGCCAGCAGAGGGACAGGGTCTTTTTCACCCCTCCACTTT
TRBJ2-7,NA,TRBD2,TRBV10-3,CAIRSGGADYEQYF,TGTGCCATCAGAAGCGGGGGGGCCGACTACGAGCAGTACTTC
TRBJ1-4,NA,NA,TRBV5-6,CASRSGRGNEKLFF,TGTGCCAGCAGGTCAGGCCGGGGGAATGAAAAACTGTTTTTT
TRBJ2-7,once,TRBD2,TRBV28,CASSLRTSGGARNEQYF,TGTGCCAGCAGTTTACGGACTAGCGGGGGGGCTAGGAACGAGCAGTACTTC
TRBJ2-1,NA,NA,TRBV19,CASSILGEQFF,TGTGCCAGTAGTATCCTCGGGGAGCAGTTCTTC
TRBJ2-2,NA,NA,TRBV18,CASSPDKNTGELFF,TGTGCCAGCTCACCGGACAAAAACACCGGGGAGCTGTTTTTT
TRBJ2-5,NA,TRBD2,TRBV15,CATSRDRGVGETQYF,TGTGCCACCAGCAGAGATCGGGGGGTCGGAGAGACCCAGTACTTC
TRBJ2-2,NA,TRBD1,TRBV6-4,CASRWDRGSIGELFF,TGTGCCAGCCGCTGGGACAGGGGTTCCATCGGGGAGCTGTTTTTT
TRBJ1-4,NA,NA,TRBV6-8,CASHTKKPLEVATNEKLFF,TGTGCCAGTCACACCAAAAAACCCTTGGAGGTTGCAACTAATGAAAAACTGTTTTTT
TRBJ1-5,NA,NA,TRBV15,CATSRDFEGTNQPQHF,TGTGCCACCAGCAGAGATTTCGAGGGTACCAATCAGCCCCAGCATTTT
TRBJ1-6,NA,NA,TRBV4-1,CASSQGQVGNSPLHF,TGCGCCAGCAGCCAAGGACAGGTGGGCAATTCACCCCTCCACTTT
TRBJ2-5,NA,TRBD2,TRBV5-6,CASSPTSGGPSAQYF,TGTGCCAGCAGCCCGACTAGCGGGGGCCCGTCGGCCCAGTACTTC
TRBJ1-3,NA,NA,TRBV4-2,CASSQVGWEVSGNTIYF,TGTGCCAGCAGCCAAGTAGGCTGGGAGGTTTCGGGAAACACCATATATTTT
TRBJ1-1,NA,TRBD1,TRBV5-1,CASSLNPGGNTEAFF,TGCGCCAGCAGCTTGAACCCAGGGGGAAACACTGAAGCTTTCTTT
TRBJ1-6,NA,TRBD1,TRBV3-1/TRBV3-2,CASSQEHRAGGNSPLHF,TGTGCCAGCAGCCAAGAGCACAGGGCAGGGGGGAATTCACCCCTCCACTTT
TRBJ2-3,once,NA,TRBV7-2,CASSLVGSTSTDTQYF,TGTGCCAGCAGCTTAGTGGGCAGCACTAGCACAGATACGCAGTATTTT
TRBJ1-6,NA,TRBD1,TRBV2,CASSGTGNSPLHF,TGTGCCAGTTCCGGGACAGGGAATTCACCCCTCCACTTT
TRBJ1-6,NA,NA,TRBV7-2,CASSLEGGVRSPLHF,TGTGCCAGCAGCTTAGAGGGCGGGGTTCGGTCACCCCTCCACTTT
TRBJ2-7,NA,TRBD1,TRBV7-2,CASSPRTGQGLYEQYF,TGTGCCAGCAGCCCCAGGACGGGACAGGGATTATACGAGCAGTACTTC
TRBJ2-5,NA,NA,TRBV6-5,CASSPGSAQYF,TGTGCCAGCAGCCCAGGGTCGGCCCAGTACTTC
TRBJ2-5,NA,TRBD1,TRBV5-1,CVSSPGQGAQETQYF,TGCGTGAGCAGCCCGGGACAGGGAGCCCAAGAGACCCAGTACTTC
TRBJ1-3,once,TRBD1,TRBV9,CASTGTGSGNTIYF,TGTGCCAGCACCGGGACAGGCTCTGGAAACACCATATATTTT
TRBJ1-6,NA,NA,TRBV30,CAWSDLRNRNSPLHF,TGTGCCTGGAGTGACCTCAGGAACAGGAATTCACCCCTCCACTTT
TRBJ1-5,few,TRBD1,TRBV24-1,CATSRDSRPQHF,TGTGCCACCAGTAGGGACAGTCGGCCCCAGCATTTT
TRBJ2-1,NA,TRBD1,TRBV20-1,CSAAGTGKFF,TGCAGTGCTGCCGGGACAGGGAAGTTCTTC
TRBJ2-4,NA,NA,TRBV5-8,CASSLDGGLAKNIQYF,TGTGCCAGCAGCTTGGATGGAGGGCTAGCCAAAAACATTCAGTACTTC
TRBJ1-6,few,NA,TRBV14,CASSQMGRFRKNSPLHF,TGTGCCAGCAGCCAAATGGGGCGGTTCAGGAAGAATTCACCCCTCCACTTT
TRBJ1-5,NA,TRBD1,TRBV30,CAWGRQGNQPQHF,TGTGCCTGGGGAAGACAGGGAAATCAGCCCCAGCATTTT
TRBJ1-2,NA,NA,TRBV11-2,CASSSPGQDLDGYTF,TGTGCCAGCAGCTCCCCCGGCCAGGACTTGGATGGCTACACCTTC
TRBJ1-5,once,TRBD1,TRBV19,CASSMRGQANQPQHF,TGTGCCAGTAGTATGAGGGGACAGGCCAATCAGCCCCAGCATTTT
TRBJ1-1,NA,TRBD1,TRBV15,CATSTRQGVTEAFF,TGTGCCACCAGCACCAGACAGGGCGTCACTGAAGCTTTCTTT
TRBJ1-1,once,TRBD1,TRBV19,CASSISGTENTEAFF,TGTGCCAGTAGTATATCCGGGACAGAGAACACTGAAGCTTTCTTT
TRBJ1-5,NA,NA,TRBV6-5,CASSFPGGNNQPQHF,TGTGCCAGCAGTTTCCCTGGAGGTAACAATCAGCCCCAGCATTTT
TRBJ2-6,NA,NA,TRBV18,CASSSLGPSGANVLTF,TGTGCCAGCTCATCCCTAGGCCCCTCTGGGGCCAACGTCCTGACTTTC
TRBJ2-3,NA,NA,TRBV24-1,CATSPTGTDTQYF,TGTGCCACCAGCCCGACAGGCACAGATACGCAGTATTTT
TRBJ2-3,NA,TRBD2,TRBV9,CASSVGRGGASTDTQYF,TGTGCCAGCAGCGTGGGGCGCGGGGGGGCTAGCACAGATACGCAGTATTTT
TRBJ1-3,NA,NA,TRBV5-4,CASSSRHNSGNTIYF,TGTGCCAGCAGCTCAAGACACAACTCTGGAAACACCATATATTTT
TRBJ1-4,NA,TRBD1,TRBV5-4,CASSLARGNGELFF,TGTGCCAGCAGCTTGGCCAGGGGGAATGGAGAACTGTTTTTT
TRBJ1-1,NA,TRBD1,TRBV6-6,CASRRDRWNSEAFF,TGTGCCAGCAGAAGGGACAGGTGGAATTCTGAAGCTTTCTTT
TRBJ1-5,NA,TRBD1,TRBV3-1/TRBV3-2,CASSRARDSPKHF,TGTGCCAGCAGCCGAGCCCGGGACAGCCCGAAGCATTTT
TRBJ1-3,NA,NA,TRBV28,CASRSDSFSGNTIYF,TGTGCCAGCAGGTCCGACAGTTTCTCTGGAAACACCATATATTTT
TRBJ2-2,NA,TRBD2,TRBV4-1,CASSPGLAGANTGELFF,TGCGCCAGCAGCCCGGGACTAGCGGGGGCGAACACCGGGGAGCTGTTTTTT
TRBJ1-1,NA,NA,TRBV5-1,CASTSRGSLNTEAFF,TGCGCCAGCACCTCGCGAGGGTCTTTGAACACTGAAGCTTTCTTT
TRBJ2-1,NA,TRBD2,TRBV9,CASSVSGGYYNEQFF,TGTGCCAGCAGCGTCAGCGGGGGGTACTACAATGAGCAGTTCTTC
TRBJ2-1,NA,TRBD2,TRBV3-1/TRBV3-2,CASSQGLAGVSEQFF,TGTGCCAGCAGCCAAGGACTAGCGGGGGTCTCAGAGCAGTTCTTC
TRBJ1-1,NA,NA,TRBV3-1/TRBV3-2,CASSQGTGTTEAFF,TGTGCCAGCAGCCAAGGCACAGGGACCACTGAAGCTTTCTTT
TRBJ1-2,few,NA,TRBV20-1,CSASAEEGGYTF,TGCAGTGCTAGTGCGGAGGAGGGTGGCTACACCTTC
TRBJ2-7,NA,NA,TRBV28,CASSPPRRGVSPYEQYF,TGTGCCAGCAGTCCCCCACGCAGGGGAGTTTCCCCATACGAGCAGTACTTC
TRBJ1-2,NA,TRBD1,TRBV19,CASIGGRGQNGYTF,TGTGCCAGTATAGGTGGCAGGGGGCAGAATGGCTACACCTTC
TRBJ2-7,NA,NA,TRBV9,CASSVRSDYYEQYF,TGTGCCAGCAGCGTGAGGTCGGACTACTACGAGCAGTACTTC
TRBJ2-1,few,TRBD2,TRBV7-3,CASSLGGTSFNEQFF,TGTGCCAGCAGCTTAGGAGGGACTAGCTTCAATGAGCAGTTCTTC